These 10 T cell receptor beta chains were sequenced from one sample in a study of cytomegalovirus exposure and HLA in healthy donors (dated by TCRdb to 2016 to 2017). Libraries were made using the immunoSEQ multiplex PCR assay. For the multiplex PCR, a mixture combining 60 forward primers for TCR Vbeta segments and 13 reverse primers for TCR Jbeta segments was used. TCRdb took this table from immuneACCESS and kept in-frame rearrangements with V and J called. Such tables lack part of the clones; where checked against another copy, unresolved V genes explain under half of the gap, and the rest is unexplained. For this sample there are 110,000 to 150,000 clones; approximately 9% appear just once. About 1.7% of the sample lies in the top ten. Sequencing was carried out using PBMCs. Source of these receptors: a male donor in good health and CMV-seronegative.

Concerning this clone itself: Other DNA sequences in this specimen translate into the identical CDR3. The CDR3 region is CASSLGLAGNNEQFF. The CDR3 DNA reads TGTGCCAGCAGTTTGGGACTAGCGGGAAACAATGAGCAGTTCTTC. The chain combines TRBV7-3 with TRBJ2-1; 13 bases line up with TRBD2. V shed 6 bases, J shed 5 bases, and the junction held 4 bases outside the gene matches. Germline V gene data show CDR1 as SGHTA and CDR2 as FQGTGA. The CDR3 is made up of 15 amino acids.

The J gene is TRBJ2-5, the V gene TRBV11-2; 13 nucleotides line up with TRBD2. V lost 1 base, J lost 2 bases, and 1 base stayed unmatched. The germline gives CDR1 SGHAT, CDR2 FQNNGV. The length of the CDR3 is 16 residues. DNA of the CDR3: TGTGCCAGCAGCTTAGGACTAGCGGGGGGACAAGAGACCCAGTACTTC. This codes for CASSLGLAGGQETQYF.

This clone has more than one count but fewer than ten. This chain connects TRBV6-5 to TRBJ2-7, with 9 bases identical to TRBD2. V was clipped by 0 bases and J by 4 bases; unmatched bases: 1. The CDR3 consists of 14 residues. Germline CDR1 is MNHEY and CDR2 is SVGAGI. The CDR3 loop reads CASSYSLAGYEQYF. CDR3 DNA: TGTGCCAGCAGTTACTCGCTAGCGGGGTACGAGCAGTACTTC.

The CDR3: CASSQDKLAGYNEQFF. The CDR3, as DNA: TGCGCCAGCAGCCAAGATAAACTAGCGGGCTACAATGAGCAGTTCTTC. The V and J genes are TRBV4-3 and TRBJ2-1; 9 bases agree with TRBD2. Germline CDR1 reads LGHNA; CDR2 reads YSLEER. V lost 0 bases, J lost 3 bases, and 3 bases stayed unmatched. The CDR3 spans 16 residues.

This clone was seen only a few times. The chain employs TRBV2 and TRBJ2-2; TRBD1 might be the D (6 bases). The CDR3 runs 15 residues. V gave up 3 bases and J gave up 7 bases, with 15 bases separating them. Germline-derived CDR1 and CDR2 are SNHLY and FYNNEI. The CDR3 nucleotides are TGTGCCAGCAGTGAGACCAGACAGGAAAACGGGGAGCTGTTTTTT. It specifies CASSETRQENGELFF.

This clone was detected a few times. The chain recombines TRBV2 with TRBJ1-1, with D perhaps TRBD1 (5 bases). Trimming shortened V by 6 bases and J by 1 base, and 6 bases separated the two germline ends. The germline CDR1 and CDR2 sequences are SNHLY and FYNNEI. The CDR3 covers 12 residues. The CDR3 sequence is CASRTGNTEAFF. The DNA for the CDR3 is TGTGCCAGCAGAACAGGGAACACTGAAGCTTTCTTT.

This sequence joins TRBV4-3 and TRBJ2-7; perhaps TRBD1 as D (6 bases). V lost 1 base and J lost 2, with 9 bases in between. Germline V gives CDR1 LGHNA, CDR2 YSLEER. The CDR3 loop spans 14 amino acids. The chain's CDR3 is CASSQADRTYEQYF. CDR3 DNA sequence: TGCGCCAGCAGCCAAGCCGACAGGACCTACGAGCAGTACTTC.

This chain uses TRBV6-6 with TRBJ1-6; the D gene is possibly TRBD1 (5 bases). CDR3 length: 13 amino acids. V was pared by 7 bases and J by 9 bases, with 13 bases between. Germline CDR1 is MNHNY and CDR2 is SVGAGI (reference sequence). The DNA of the CDR3 is TGTGCCAGCACTCCCAGGGAGGGTTCACCCCTCCACTTT. Translated: CASTPREGSPLHF.

The chain couples TRBV10-3 to TRBJ1-6, with 8 bases fitting TRBD1. Trimming took 10 bases from V and 0 from J; bases not matched to a gene: 8. Per the germline V gene, CDR1 is ENHRY and CDR2 is SYGVKD. This CDR3 has 16 residues. CDR3: CATTDRASSYNSPLHF. The CDR3 region has the DNA TGTGCCACGACGGACAGGGCGAGCTCCTATAATTCACCCCTCCACTTT.

The chain combines TRBV5-6 with TRBJ1-6, with D perhaps TRBD1 (6 bases). Trimming removed 5 bases from V and 7 bases from J, with 10 bases in between. The CDR3 has 13 residues. The germline V gene has CDR1 SGHDT and CDR2 YYEEEE. The CDR3, as DNA: TGTGCCAGCAGGCGGACAGCAAATTCACCCCTCCACTTT. Translation gives CASRRTANSPLHF. Drawing the rest from reference TRBV5-6 and TRBJ1-6, the complete variable domain is DAGVTQSPTHLIKTRGQQVTLRCSPKSGHDTVSWYQQALGQGPQFIFQYYEEEERQRGNFPDRFSGHQFPNYSSELNVNALLLGDSALYLCASRRTANSPLHFGNGTRLTVT.